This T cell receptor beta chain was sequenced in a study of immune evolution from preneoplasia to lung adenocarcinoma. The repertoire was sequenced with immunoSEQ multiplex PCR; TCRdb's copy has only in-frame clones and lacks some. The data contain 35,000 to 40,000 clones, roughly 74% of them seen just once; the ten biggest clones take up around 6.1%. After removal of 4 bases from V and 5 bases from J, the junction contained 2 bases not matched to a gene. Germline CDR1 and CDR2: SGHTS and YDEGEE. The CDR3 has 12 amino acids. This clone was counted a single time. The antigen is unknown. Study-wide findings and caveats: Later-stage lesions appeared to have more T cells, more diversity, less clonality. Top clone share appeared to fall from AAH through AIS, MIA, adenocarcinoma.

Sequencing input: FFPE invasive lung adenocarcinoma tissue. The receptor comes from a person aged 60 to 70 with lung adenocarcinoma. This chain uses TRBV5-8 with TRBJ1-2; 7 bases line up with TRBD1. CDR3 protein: CASSLTGYGYTF. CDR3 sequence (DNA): TGTGCCAGCAGCCTGACAGGGTATGGCTACACCTTC. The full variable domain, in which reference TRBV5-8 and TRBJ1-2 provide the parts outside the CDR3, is EAGVTQSPTHLIKTRGQQATLRCSPISGHTSVYWYQQALGLGLQFLLWYDEGEERNRGNFPPRFSGRQFPNYSSELNVNALELEDSALYLCASSLTGYGYTFGSGTRLTVV.